In this sample, the clone carrying this T cell receptor beta chain turned up once. This sample stems from a study of control samples from healthy donors and cancer patients. Germline V gene data show CDR1 as SGDLS and CDR2 as YYNGEE. The V and J ends lost 4 bases and 3 bases, in that order; junction bases with no gene match: 4. This CDR3 is built from 14 residues. TCRdb's copy holds only in-frame clones and misses some; the assay was immunoSEQ multiplex PCR. The repertoire holds 150,000 to 180,000 clones, with 90% to 95% as singletons. The sequenced material came from blood. This clonotype originated in a middle-aged man in good health. This chain links TRBV9 with TRBJ1-2; 9 bases are shared with TRBD1. CDR3 bases: TGTGCCAGCAGCATTACAGGGGGCGACTATGGCTACACCTTC. Its protein is CASSITGGDYGYTF.